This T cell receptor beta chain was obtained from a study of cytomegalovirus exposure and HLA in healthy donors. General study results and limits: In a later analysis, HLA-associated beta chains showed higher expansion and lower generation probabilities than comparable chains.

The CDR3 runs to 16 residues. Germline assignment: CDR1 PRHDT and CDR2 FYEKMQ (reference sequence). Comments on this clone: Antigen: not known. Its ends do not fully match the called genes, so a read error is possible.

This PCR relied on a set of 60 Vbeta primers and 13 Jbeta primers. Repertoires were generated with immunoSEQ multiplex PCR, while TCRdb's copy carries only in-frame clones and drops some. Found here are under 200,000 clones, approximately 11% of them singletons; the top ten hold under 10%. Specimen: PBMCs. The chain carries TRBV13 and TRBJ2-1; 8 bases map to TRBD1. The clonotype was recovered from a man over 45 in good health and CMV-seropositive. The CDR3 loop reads CASRLEATGVGNEQFF. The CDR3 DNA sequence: TGTGCCAGCAGGTTAGAGGCGACAGGGGTTGGCAATGAGCAGTTCTTC.